These T cell receptor beta chains were read from a single sample in a study of beta chain features in type 1 diabetes. Generated by immunoSEQ multiplex PCR, the TCRdb table keeps only in-frame clones and is missing some. There are about 340,000 clones in the sample; roughly 13% occur only once, and about 0.016% lies in the top ten. Sequencing was performed on naive CD4+ T cells from blood. The receptors were sampled from a young woman with type 1 diabetes. CDR3s include the opening cysteine and the closing phenylalanine or tryptophan. Each record gives: V gene, J gene, CDR3 length, D gene, clone size, CDR3 protein, CDR3 DNA. The D gene is left open where the match is weak. The size field is filled for only some rows; it gives once, few, many or a size class.

TRBV29-1	TRBJ2-7	14	TRBD2	few	CSGTGTSGSKEQYF	TGCAGCGGGACCGGGACTAGCGGGAGTAAAGAGCAGTACTTC
TRBV6-6	TRBJ1-5	15	TRBD1	.	CASRETGPSNQPQHF	TGTGCCAGCAGGGAGACAGGGCCCTCCAATCAGCCCCAGCATTTT
TRBV5-1	TRBJ2-1	15	TRBD2	few	CASSLVTSGRSEQFF	TGCGCCAGCAGCTTGGTTACTAGCGGGAGAAGCGAGCAGTTCTTC
TRBV5-1	TRBJ2-3	13	TRBD1	few	CASSQGGTDTQYF	TGCGCCAGCAGCCAGGGGGGCACAGATACGCAGTATTTT
TRBV23-1	TRBJ1-4	15	.	few	CASSSDRYQTTGLFF	TGCGCCAGCAGTTCCGACCGGTACCAAACCACGGGACTGTTTTTT
TRBV27	TRBJ2-5	13	TRBD2	.	CASRGLNRETQYF	TGTGCCAGCAGGGGACTAAATCGGGAGACCCAGTACTTC
TRBV27	TRBJ1-2	15	TRBD1	.	CASRRGTGGIYGYTF	TGTGCCAGCAGGAGGGGGACAGGGGGCATCTATGGCTACACCTTC
TRBV7-2	TRBJ2-1	14	TRBD2	few	CASSSGLAGSEQFF	TGTGCCAGCAGCTCGGGACTAGCGGGGAGTGAGCAGTTCTTC
TRBV7-6	TRBJ1-2	14	TRBD1	.	CASSTPQTGGGYTF	TGTGCCAGCAGCACCCCACAGACAGGGGGTGGCTACACCTTC
TRBV2	TRBJ1-5	15	.	.	CASSQQRSSNQPQHF	TGTGCCAGCAGTCAACAGAGATCCAGCAATCAGCCCCAGCATTTT
TRBV18	TRBJ1-1	12	.	few	CASSPQAQEAFF	TGTGCCAGCTCACCGCAAGCGCAGGAAGCTTTCTTT
TRBV28	TRBJ2-1	14	TRBD1	few	CASIAGQGGNEQFF	TGTGCCAGCATTGCGGGACAGGGAGGCAATGAGCAGTTCTTC
TRBV5-1	TRBJ2-1	16	TRBD2	few	CASSLELAIPNNEQFF	TGCGCCAGCAGCTTGGAACTAGCGATCCCAAACAATGAGCAGTTCTTC
TRBV6-5	TRBJ1-1	15	.	few	CASSSRDIRNTEAFF	TGTGCCAGCAGTTCCCGGGACATTAGGAACACTGAAGCTTTCTTT
TRBV2	TRBJ2-1	19	TRBD2	.	CASSERGRVTLNSRNEQFF	TGTGCCAGCAGTGAACGGGGGAGGGTCACCCTCAACTCCCGGAATGAGCAGTTCTTC
TRBV4-2	TRBJ1-1	13	.	.	CASSQVTLAGAFF	TGTGCCAGCAGCCAAGTAACCCTCGCCGGAGCTTTCTTT
TRBV7-9	TRBJ1-2	16	TRBD1	.	CASSPGKGAEVHGYTF	TGTGCCAGCAGCCCAGGGAAGGGGGCTGAAGTCCATGGCTACACCTTC
TRBV28	TRBJ1-2	13	.	.	CASSEDGNYGYTF	TGTGCCAGCAGTGAAGACGGGAACTATGGCTACACCTTC
TRBV18	TRBJ2-3	14	TRBD1	few	CASSDRVRTDTQYF	TGTGCCAGCTCAGACAGGGTTCGCACAGATACGCAGTATTTT
TRBV30	TRBJ1-5	13	.	.	CAWSPGVEQPQHF	TGTGCCTGGAGTCCAGGGGTAGAACAGCCCCAGCATTTT
TRBV5-1	TRBJ1-2	15	.	.	CASSLGVSSNYGYTF	TGCGCCAGCAGCTTGGGAGTGAGCTCTAACTATGGCTACACCTTC
TRBV14	TRBJ2-7	20	TRBD1	.	CASSQDLGQGALYYSYEQYF	TGTGCCAGCAGCCAAGATTTGGGACAGGGGGCACTTTACTACTCCTACGAGCAGTACTTC
TRBV9	TRBJ2-7	14	.	few	CASSPTGVSYEQYF	TGTGCCAGCAGCCCTACGGGAGTCTCCTACGAGCAGTACTTC
TRBV11-3	TRBJ2-3	16	TRBD2	.	CASSLGTSEYTDTQYF	TGTGCCAGCAGCCTCGGAACTAGCGAATACACAGATACGCAGTATTTT
TRBV6-5	TRBJ1-1	15	.	.	CASSYWGDPSTEAFF	TGTGCCAGCAGTTACTGGGGGGACCCATCCACTGAAGCTTTCTTT
TRBV19	TRBJ1-1	14	.	few	CASSISTSSFQAFF	TGTGCCAGTAGTATCTCGACGAGTAGCTTCCAAGCTTTCTTT
TRBV28	TRBJ2-2	15	.	.	CASKLTGSGTGELFF	TGTGCCAGCAAGTTGACCGGGAGCGGCACCGGGGAGCTGTTTTTT
TRBV5-1	TRBJ1-1	15	.	few	CASTPARWASGEAFF	TGCGCCAGCACCCCAGCACGTTGGGCGAGTGGTGAAGCTTTCTTT
TRBV23-1	TRBJ1-2	15	.	.	CASSPGTFRDYGYTF	TGCGCCAGCAGCCCCGGGACTTTCAGGGACTATGGCTACACCTTC
TRBV9	TRBJ2-7	14	TRBD1	few	CASSVGQGIYEQYF	TGTGCCAGCAGCGTAGGACAGGGGATCTACGAGCAGTACTTC
TRBV29-1	TRBJ2-1	14	.	.	CSVARGLVNNEQFF	TGCAGCGTAGCCAGGGGATTGGTGAACAATGAGCAGTTCTTC
TRBV30	TRBJ2-7	14	.	few	CAWSVFLESYEQYF	TGTGCCTGGAGTGTATTTTTAGAGTCCTACGAGCAGTACTTC
TRBV30	TRBJ1-1	14	.	.	CAWTSRGPNTEAFF	TGTGCCTGGACTTCCAGAGGCCCGAACACTGAAGCTTTCTTT
TRBV6-6	TRBJ1-5	14	TRBD1	.	CASSLGQLNQPQHF	TGTGCCAGCAGTTTGGGACAGCTCAATCAGCCCCAGCATTTT
TRBV18	TRBJ2-2	15	TRBD2	few	CASSSGLANTGELFF	TGTGCCAGCTCATCTGGACTAGCTAACACCGGGGAGCTGTTTTTT
TRBV30	TRBJ1-3	18	TRBD1	.	CAWSATGTGGFSGNTIYF	TGTGCCTGGAGTGCGACCGGGACAGGGGGATTCTCTGGAAACACCATATATTTT
TRBV28	TRBJ1-2	15	.	.	CASRPGGAGDYGYTF	TGTGCCAGCCGCCCTGGGGGGGCTGGGGACTATGGCTACACCTTC
TRBV7-2	TRBJ2-7	16	.	.	CASTTLIGVGTYEQYF	TGTGCCAGCACCACGTTGATAGGAGTCGGGACCTACGAGCAGTACTTC
TRBV14	TRBJ2-7	17	.	few	CASSQETEWQGLGEQYF	TGTGCCAGCAGCCAAGAAACCGAATGGCAGGGGTTAGGCGAGCAGTACTTC
TRBV5-1	TRBJ2-1	16	TRBD2	.	CASTPWTSGTYNEQFF	TGCGCCAGCACGCCCTGGACTAGCGGGACCTACAATGAGCAGTTCTTC
TRBV28	TRBJ1-5	16	TRBD1	few	CASSLQGVLLTGSQHF	TGTGCCAGCAGTTTACAGGGGGTATTACTAACGGGTTCCCAGCATTTT
TRBV18	TRBJ2-3	16	TRBD1	.	CASSRGQGRTADTQYF	TGTGCCAGCTCACGAGGACAGGGGAGGACCGCAGATACGCAGTATTTT